These T cell receptor beta chains were read from a single sample in a study of cytomegalovirus exposure and HLA in healthy donors. The repertoire was sequenced with immunoSEQ multiplex PCR; TCRdb's copy has only in-frame clones and lacks some. The table shows some 150,000 clones, with more than 75% occurring only once. Input material: PBMCs. The receptors shown here come from a man aged 18-30 years in good health and CMV-seropositive. CDR3s include the opening cysteine and the closing phenylalanine or tryptophan. A D gene is named only where the DNA matches it firmly. The listing skips clone size in some rows; elsewhere it reads once, few, many or a size class.

CDR3nt: TGTGCCAGCAGCCCGGGGGGGGGACAGATCCTCTACGAGCAGTACTTC
CDR3aa: CASSPGGGQILYEQYF
j_gene: TRBJ2-7
abundance: few
v_gene: TRBV7-2
d_gene: -

CDR3nt: TGTGCCAGCAGTGCTCAGGGGACAGCGGCTCAGCCCCAGCATTTT
CDR3aa: CASSAQGTAAQPQHF
j_gene: TRBJ1-5
abundance: -
v_gene: TRBV2
d_gene: TRBD1

CDR3nt: TGCGCCAGCAGCTTAGGGGGTTCTAATTACGAGCAGTACTTC
CDR3aa: CASSLGGSNYEQYF
j_gene: TRBJ2-7
abundance: -
v_gene: TRBV5-1
d_gene: -

CDR3nt: TGTGCCAGCAGCCCACGTCTAGCGGGAGTTTATGAGCAGTTCTTC
CDR3aa: CASSPRLAGVYEQFF
j_gene: TRBJ2-1
abundance: -
v_gene: TRBV7-9
d_gene: TRBD2

CDR3nt: TGCGCCAGCAGCTTGGGGCTAGCGCTTACCTACAATGAGCAGTTCTTC
CDR3aa: CASSLGLALTYNEQFF
j_gene: TRBJ2-1
abundance: -
v_gene: TRBV5-1
d_gene: -

CDR3nt: TGTGCCAGCAGCTCCGGGACAGGGGACGAGCAGTACTTC
CDR3aa: CASSSGTGDEQYF
j_gene: TRBJ2-7
abundance: -
v_gene: TRBV28
d_gene: TRBD1

CDR3nt: TGTGCCAGCAGCGCCTCGGGGTCCGGGGAGCTGTTTTTT
CDR3aa: CASSASGSGELFF
j_gene: TRBJ2-2
abundance: once
v_gene: TRBV5-6
d_gene: -

CDR3nt: TGTGCCTGGAGTGTACTGGACACCGGGGAGCTGTTTTTT
CDR3aa: CAWSVLDTGELFF
j_gene: TRBJ2-2
abundance: -
v_gene: TRBV30
d_gene: -

CDR3nt: TGTGCCAGCAGTACCGGGGGCGGGGGGAGAACAGATACGCAGTATTTT
CDR3aa: CASSTGGGGRTDTQYF
j_gene: TRBJ2-3
abundance: few
v_gene: TRBV2
d_gene: TRBD2

CDR3nt: TGTGCCAGCTCACCTACCCCCCCAGGCCCCGGGGAGCTGTTTTTT
CDR3aa: CASSPTPPGPGELFF
j_gene: TRBJ2-2
abundance: -
v_gene: TRBV18
d_gene: -

CDR3nt: TGTGCCAGTAGTAAAGAGGGCCTGGGCTCCTACGAGCAGTACTTC
CDR3aa: CASSKEGLGSYEQYF
j_gene: TRBJ2-7
abundance: -
v_gene: TRBV19
d_gene: -

CDR3nt: TGTGCCACCCGACTAGCGGGAGGCAAATGGTACGAGCAGTACTTC
CDR3aa: CATRLAGGKWYEQYF
j_gene: TRBJ2-7
abundance: -
v_gene: TRBV11-2
d_gene: TRBD2

CDR3nt: TGTGCCAGCTCACCACCGAACGGTTTCCACAATGAGCAGTTCTTC
CDR3aa: CASSPPNGFHNEQFF
j_gene: TRBJ2-1
abundance: -
v_gene: TRBV18
d_gene: -

CDR3nt: TGTGCCAGCAGTGACGTTGACAGGGTTCAGGACACTGAAGCTTTCTTT
CDR3aa: CASSDVDRVQDTEAFF
j_gene: TRBJ1-1
abundance: -
v_gene: TRBV2
d_gene: TRBD1

CDR3nt: TGTGCCTCGGGGGGAGCAATCACAGATACGCAGTATTTT
CDR3aa: CASGGAITDTQYF
j_gene: TRBJ2-3
abundance: -
v_gene: TRBV27
d_gene: TRBD2

CDR3nt: TGCGCCAGCAGAGGGCTAGCGAACAACGGCTACGAGCAGTACTTC
CDR3aa: CASRGLANNGYEQYF
j_gene: TRBJ2-7
abundance: -
v_gene: TRBV5-1
d_gene: -

CDR3nt: TGCGCCAGCAGCTTGGGACTAGCGGTAACAGATACGCAGTATTTT
CDR3aa: CASSLGLAVTDTQYF
j_gene: TRBJ2-3
abundance: -
v_gene: TRBV5-1
d_gene: TRBD2

CDR3nt: TGCAGCGTTGTATTCCTTTTCATTACTAGCACAGATACGCAGTATTTT
CDR3aa: CSVVFLFITSTDTQYF
j_gene: TRBJ2-3
abundance: -
v_gene: TRBV29-1
d_gene: -

CDR3nt: TGTGCCAGCAGTATAAACGCCGGGACAGGCCACCACCTGAGTATGAACACTGAAGCTTTCTTT
CDR3aa: CASSINAGTGHHLSMNTEAFF
j_gene: TRBJ1-1
abundance: -
v_gene: TRBV2
d_gene: TRBD1

CDR3nt: TGCAGCGTTGAAGTAAGCGGGGAGTTCTCCTACGAGCAGTACTTC
CDR3aa: CSVEVSGEFSYEQYF
j_gene: TRBJ2-7
abundance: -
v_gene: TRBV29-1
d_gene: TRBD2

CDR3nt: TGTGCCAGCAGCTTAGCCCCGGTCTCCTACGAGCAGTACTTC
CDR3aa: CASSLAPVSYEQYF
j_gene: TRBJ2-7
abundance: -
v_gene: TRBV7-8
d_gene: -

CDR3nt: TGTGCCAGCAGTTACGTATCGGGGGGGGGCTACACCTTC
CDR3aa: CASSYVSGGGYTF
j_gene: TRBJ1-2
abundance: -
v_gene: TRBV6-5
d_gene: -

CDR3nt: TGTGCCAGCAGGGGGGACATGACCACAGATTCGCAGTATTTT
CDR3aa: CASRGDMTTDSQYF
j_gene: TRBJ2-3
abundance: -
v_gene: TRBV2
d_gene: -

CDR3nt: TGTGCCAGCAGTTTAGGAGACGAGCAGTACTTC
CDR3aa: CASSLGDEQYF
j_gene: TRBJ2-7
abundance: -
v_gene: TRBV27
d_gene: -

CDR3nt: TGTGCCAGCAGGGTAACAGGGGGCTCTGGCTACACCTTC
CDR3aa: CASRVTGGSGYTF
j_gene: TRBJ1-2
abundance: -
v_gene: TRBV28
d_gene: TRBD1

CDR3nt: TGTGCCAGTAGTACTAAGCCCGGGGAGGCCCCCCGTGAGACCCAGTACTTC
CDR3aa: CASSTKPGEAPRETQYF
j_gene: TRBJ2-5
abundance: once
v_gene: TRBV19
d_gene: -

CDR3nt: TGTGCCAGCAGGGAGACAGAAAATCAGCCCCAGCATTTT
CDR3aa: CASRETENQPQHF
j_gene: TRBJ1-5
abundance: -
v_gene: TRBV2
d_gene: -

CDR3nt: TGTGCCAGCAGGGACTTTAGGACAGGGAGGGAGACCCAGTACTTC
CDR3aa: CASRDFRTGRETQYF
j_gene: TRBJ2-5
abundance: few
v_gene: TRBV2
d_gene: TRBD1

CDR3nt: TGTGCCAGCAGTCCCCTCGCCGGGGGGAGGGCTTTCTTT
CDR3aa: CASSPLAGGRAFF
j_gene: TRBJ1-1
abundance: -
v_gene: TRBV6-6
d_gene: -

CDR3nt: TGCGCCAGCAAAACAGGGGATCAGCCCCAGCATTTT
CDR3aa: CASKTGDQPQHF
j_gene: TRBJ1-5
abundance: few
v_gene: TRBV10-2
d_gene: TRBD1

CDR3nt: TGCGCCAGCAGCCCGGAAGGGGGAGGGTATGGCTACACCTTC
CDR3aa: CASSPEGGGYGYTF
j_gene: TRBJ1-2
abundance: -
v_gene: TRBV5-1
d_gene: -

CDR3nt: TGTGCCAGCTCAATATACCGGGACACCGGCAATGAGCAGTTCTTC
CDR3aa: CASSIYRDTGNEQFF
j_gene: TRBJ2-1
abundance: -
v_gene: TRBV18
d_gene: -

CDR3nt: TGTGCCAGCAGCCAAGGACTAGCGGGAGATTTCTCCTACGAGCAGTACTTC
CDR3aa: CASSQGLAGDFSYEQYF
j_gene: TRBJ2-7
abundance: -
v_gene: TRBV4-2
d_gene: TRBD2

CDR3nt: TGTGCCAGCAGCTTACTGACTAGCGGGGCTAGCACAGATACGCAGTATTTT
CDR3aa: CASSLLTSGASTDTQYF
j_gene: TRBJ2-3
abundance: few
v_gene: TRBV11-1
d_gene: TRBD2

CDR3nt: TGTGCCAGCGGAGCCGGGACAGGGGGGACTGAAGCTTTCTTT
CDR3aa: CASGAGTGGTEAFF
j_gene: TRBJ1-1
abundance: -
v_gene: TRBV6-1
d_gene: TRBD1

CDR3nt: TGTGCCAGCAGCTTGGTAAGCACAGATACGCAGTATTTT
CDR3aa: CASSLVSTDTQYF
j_gene: TRBJ2-3
abundance: -
v_gene: TRBV5-4
d_gene: -

CDR3nt: TGTGCCAGCAGCAAAGGAGGGGGACAGGGGGACTACGAGCAGTACTTC
CDR3aa: CASSKGGGQGDYEQYF
j_gene: TRBJ2-7
abundance: -
v_gene: TRBV21-1
d_gene: -

CDR3nt: TGCAGTGCCCGACTTGGCTACGAGCAGTACTTC
CDR3aa: CSARLGYEQYF
j_gene: TRBJ2-7
abundance: -
v_gene: TRBV20-1
d_gene: -

CDR3nt: TGTGCCAGCAGCCGGGCCCCCGGGACAGGTGAAGCTTTCTTT
CDR3aa: CASSRAPGTGEAFF
j_gene: TRBJ1-1
abundance: -
v_gene: TRBV6-1
d_gene: TRBD1

CDR3nt: TGTGCCAGCTCACCGAAGACAGGGGGAGTAGATACGCAGTATTTT
CDR3aa: CASSPKTGGVDTQYF
j_gene: TRBJ2-3
abundance: -
v_gene: TRBV18
d_gene: TRBD1

CDR3nt: TGCGCCAGCAGTTGGCACACCATATATTTT
CDR3aa: CASSWHTIYF
j_gene: TRBJ1-3
abundance: few
v_gene: TRBV5-1
d_gene: -